Following are 8 T cell receptor beta chains from one sample sequenced in a study of T cell responses to AZD1222 COVID-19 vaccine (dated by TCRdb to the early 2020s). Preparation of the library involved the immunoSEQ multiplex PCR assay. The table comes from immuneACCESS by way of TCRdb, which keeps in-frame sequences with V and J called. Part of the clones is missing from these tables; in studies checked, under half for an unresolved V gene and the rest for unknown reasons. Within this sample are roughly 180,000 clones, with approximately 90% of them counted one time only. The ten biggest clones cover approximately 3.7% of the sample. Interpreted using the paper, the time point label stands for: about 28 days (+/-7) after the second vaccine dose. The sequenced sample was peripheral blood, obtained 28 days after the second AZD1222 dose. The receptor set was obtained from an adult who received the AZD1222 COVID-19 vaccine.

The rearrangement joins TRBV28 to TRBJ1-2; weak D call: TRBD1 (5 bases). V dropped 3 bases and J dropped 7 bases, with 18 bases sitting between them. This CDR3 has 15 amino acids. CDR1 MDHEN and CDR2 SYDVKM come from the germline V gene. The CDR3: CASSFPGRLQGGYTF. In DNA, the CDR3 is TGTGCCAGCAGTTTTCCAGGGAGGCTTCAGGGTGGCTACACCTTC.

This clone has a single count. The chain employs TRBV7-9 and TRBJ1-6; D not certain. The CDR3 covers 13 residues. The V and J ends lost 1 base and 10 bases respectively, with 8 bases between them. CDR1 SEHNR and CDR2 FQNEAQ come from the germline V gene (reference sequence). CDR3 sequence: CASSLGDGSPLHF. The CDR3 nucleotides read TGTGCCAGCAGCTTAGGAGATGGATCACCCCTCCACTTT.

This clone has a single count. The rearrangement uses TRBV5-1 and TRBJ2-3; 7 positions agree with TRBD2. This CDR3 contains 16 residues. CDR1 SGHRS and CDR2 YFSETQ come from the germline V gene. The trim removed 0 bases at V and 7 bases at J, leaving 11 bases unmatched. The CDR3 DNA follows: TGCGCCAGCAGCTTGGTAGAGGCGGGAGATTGGAATACGCAGTATTTT. Translating it yields CASSLVEAGDWNTQYF.

The genes are TRBV7-3 and TRBJ1-1; maybe TRBD1 (6 bases). The ends were cut back, 4 bases at V and 4 bases at J, with 10 bases in the middle. This CDR3 is built from 13 residues. Germline values: CDR1 SGHTA, CDR2 FQGTGA. The CDR3 loop is CASSWTALTEAFF. The DNA for the CDR3 is TGTGCCAGCAGCTGGACAGCGCTCACTGAAGCTTTCTTT.

The V call is TRBV7-6, the J call TRBJ1-2; D gene uncertain. The CDR3 is made up of 15 amino acids. The germline V gene has CDR1 SGHVS and CDR2 FNYEAQ. Trimming cost V 1 base and J 1 base, with 10 bases left between them. The CDR3 DNA reads TGTGCCAGCAGCTTAGACGCAGCAATTAACTATGGCTACACCTTC. This sequence encodes CASSLDAAINYGYTF. The whole variable domain, filled in from reference TRBV7-6 and TRBJ1-2, reads GAGVSQSPRYKVTKRGQDVALRCDPISGHVSLYWYRQALGQGPEFLTYFNYEAQQDKSGLPNDRFSAERPEGSISTLTIQRTEQRDSAMYRCASSLDAAINYGYTFGSGTRLTVV.

V gene TRBV2 combines with J gene TRBJ1-1; TRBD1 might be the D (5 bases). The CDR3 totals 12 residues. Germline V gives CDR1 SNHLY, CDR2 FYNNEI. Trimming left V 6 bases short and J 7 bases short, with 12 bases between. This CDR3 reads CASRGGRGEAFF. For the CDR3, the DNA is TGTGCCAGCAGGGGGGGTCGGGGTGAAGCTTTCTTT.

This chain links TRBV5-1 with TRBJ1-3; D perhaps matches TRBD1 (5 bases). This CDR3 spans 16 amino acids. V shed 1 base and J shed 0 bases, with 11 bases lying between them. Germline values: CDR1 SGHRS, CDR2 YFSETQ. The DNA for the CDR3 is TGCGCCAGCAGCTTGCCGGGGGACCACTCTGGAAACACCATATATTTT. It encodes CASSLPGDHSGNTIYF.

The chain recombines TRBV6-2 or TRBV6-3 with TRBJ1-3, with D possibly TRBD1 on 5 matching bases. Germline V gene sequence: CDR1 MNHEY, CDR2 SVGEGT. Trimming shortened V by 6 bases and J by 2 bases, and 11 bases separated the two germline ends. The CDR3 loop spans 14 amino acids. CDR3 protein: CASSRGRTGNTIYF. The CDR3 DNA is TGTGCCAGCAGCCGGGGCAGGACTGGAAACACCATATATTTT.